Listed below are T cell receptor beta chains from one sample, sequenced in a study of blood T cell repertoires in COVID-19. This table comes from immunoSEQ multiplex PCR, and its TCRdb copy is limited to in-frame clones, with some not included. Of 95,000 to 110,000 clones listed, roughly nine tenths are singletons. Sample: peripheral blood. All receptors come from a man in his fifties or sixties in a cohort sampled during active COVID-19. The CDR3 runs from the conserved cysteine through the conserved F or W. D genes are given only for firm matches. Part of the rows lack a size; the others show once, few, many or a class for expanded clones.

abundance	v_gene	d_gene	j_gene	CDR3aa	CDR3nt
many	TRBV11-1	TRBD2	TRBJ2-7	CASSSAGLEEIEQYF	TGTGCCAGCAGCTCCGCGGGACTAGAGGAGATCGAGCAGTACTTC
once	TRBV11-2	TRBD1	TRBJ2-5	CASSQPWRRAAGGETQYF	TGTGCCAGCAGCCAACCCTGGCGGCGGGCTGCAGGGGGAGAGACCCAGTACTTC
.	TRBV9	TRBD1	TRBJ1-1	CASSSSVQGDTEAFF	TGTGCCAGCAGCTCCTCCGTTCAGGGGGACACTGAAGCTTTCTTT
.	TRBV5-4	TRBD1	TRBJ2-5	CASSSGQGGAETQYF	TGTGCCAGCAGCTCGGGACAGGGGGGGGCAGAGACCCAGTACTTC
once	TRBV7-2	.	TRBJ2-2	CASSPFEVRGELFF	TGTGCCAGCAGCCCGTTTGAGGTGCGAGGGGAGCTGTTTTTT
.	TRBV6-6	.	TRBJ2-6	CASRSSGAGANVLTF	TGTGCCAGCAGATCCTCGGGAGCGGGGGCCAACGTCCTGACTTTC
.	TRBV5-1	.	TRBJ2-5	CASSAGTAQETQYF	TGCGCCAGCAGCGCGGGGACAGCACAAGAGACCCAGTACTTC
.	TRBV7-3	.	TRBJ2-3	CASSLGPGNTDTQYF	TGTGCCAGCAGCTTAGGTCCGGGGAACACAGATACGCAGTATTTT
.	TRBV9	.	TRBJ2-1	CASSVGVQAYNEQFF	TGTGCCAGCAGCGTAGGGGTCCAGGCTTACAATGAGCAGTTCTTC
.	TRBV6-5	.	TRBJ2-1	CASRRLGSYNEQFF	TGTGCCAGCAGGAGACTAGGGTCTTACAATGAGCAGTTCTTC
few	TRBV4-1	.	TRBJ1-1	CASSQGWGLSEAFF	TGCGCCAGCAGCCAAGGATGGGGGCTGTCTGAAGCTTTCTTT
.	TRBV27	.	TRBJ2-2	CASSPDTGELFF	TGTGCCAGCAGCCCTGACACCGGGGAGCTGTTTTTT
.	TRBV4-2	TRBD2	TRBJ2-5	CASSPGWAGGGETQYF	TGTGCCAGCAGCCCGGGCTGGGCGGGGGGAGGAGAGACCCAGTACTTC
.	TRBV9	.	TRBJ1-4	CASSRAGTTNEKLFF	TGTGCCAGCAGCCGGGCAGGGACAACTAATGAAAAACTGTTTTTT
few	TRBV4-3	TRBD1	TRBJ1-2	CASSQDSDRFNYGYTF	TGCGCCAGCAGCCAAGATTCGGACAGGTTTAACTATGGCTACACCTTC
once	TRBV10-2	TRBD2	TRBJ2-5	CASRGTSGRGTQYF	TGCGCCAGCAGGGGGACTAGCGGTCGAGGGACCCAGTACTTC
once	TRBV6-5	.	TRBJ2-3	CASSYRQGTDTQYF	TGTGCCAGCAGTTACCGACAGGGCACAGATACGCAGTATTTT
.	TRBV3-1/TRBV3-2	.	TRBJ2-5	CASSPLRETQYF	TGTGCCAGCAGCCCACTAAGAGAGACCCAGTACTTC
.	TRBV7-3	TRBD2	TRBJ2-3	CASSLLGGAVDTQYF	TGTGCCAGCAGCCTTCTCGGGGGGGCCGTAGATACGCAGTATTTT
.	TRBV6-2/TRBV6-3	.	TRBJ1-6	CASTPDRVYSPLHF	TGTGCCAGCACCCCGGACAGAGTTTATTCACCCCTCCACTTT
.	TRBV3-1/TRBV3-2	TRBD1	TRBJ2-3	CASSQRDRGFTDTQYF	TGTGCCAGCAGCCAAAGGGACAGGGGTTTCACAGATACGCAGTATTTT
.	TRBV5-1	.	TRBJ1-5	CASSPGQDFQPQHF	TGCGCCAGCAGCCCAGGACAAGATTTTCAGCCCCAGCATTTT
.	TRBV11-3	.	TRBJ2-1	CASSSVGFSDNEQFF	TGTGCCAGCAGCTCGGTAGGTTTTAGCGACAATGAGCAGTTCTTC
.	TRBV6-6	TRBD1	TRBJ1-3	CASSPYKGQADLSGNTIYF	TGTGCCAGCAGTCCCTATAAGGGACAGGCGGACCTCTCTGGAAACACCATATATTTT
.	TRBV4-3	.	TRBJ1-2	CASSQERYINYGYTF	TGCGCCAGCAGCCAAGAGCGTTATATTAACTATGGCTACACCTTC
.	TRBV6-1	.	TRBJ2-7	CASSEFVGGGGEQYF	TGTGCCAGCAGTGAATTTGTGGGAGGGGGGGGAGAGCAGTACTTC
few	TRBV7-9	TRBD1	TRBJ1-2	CASSSRGQVIDGYTF	TGTGCCAGCAGCTCGAGGGGACAGGTGATCGATGGCTACACCTTC
.	TRBV18	.	TRBJ1-1	CASSRIQGSHTEAFF	TGTGCCAGCTCCCGAATTCAGGGTTCCCACACTGAAGCTTTCTTT
.	TRBV6-2/TRBV6-3	TRBD1	TRBJ1-2	CASSTGTGVQNYGYTF	TGTGCCAGCAGTACCGGGACAGGGGTACAAAACTATGGCTACACCTTC
.	TRBV6-5	.	TRBJ1-3	CASGPNSGNTIYF	TGTGCCAGCGGCCCGAACTCTGGAAACACCATATATTTT
.	TRBV12-5	.	TRBJ2-1	CASGLADRDEQFF	TGTGCTAGTGGCCTCGCCGACCGGGATGAGCAGTTCTTC
.	TRBV7-3	.	TRBJ2-3	CASSLMRLADTQYF	TGTGCCAGCAGCTTAATGCGACTAGCAGATACGCAGTATTTT
.	TRBV5-4	.	TRBJ1-2	CATLAEEEVYGYTF	TGTGCCACCCTAGCGGAAGAGGAAGTCTATGGCTACACCTTC
.	TRBV5-1	TRBD1	TRBJ1-4	CASSPGTGPEKLFF	TGCGCCAGCAGCCCCGGGACAGGGCCCGAAAAACTGTTTTTT
.	TRBV19	TRBD1	TRBJ1-1	CASSIQGATEAFF	TGTGCCAGTAGTATACAGGGGGCCACTGAAGCTTTCTTT
.	TRBV29-1	TRBD1	TRBJ1-4	CSVEGATGDNEKLFF	TGCAGCGTGGAGGGGGCGACAGGAGATAATGAAAAACTGTTTTTT
.	TRBV5-1	.	TRBJ2-3	CASSLGDWGKGTQYF	TGCGCCAGCAGCTTGGGGGACTGGGGCAAGGGTACGCAGTATTTT
.	TRBV2	.	TRBJ1-1	CASSVELNTEAFF	TGTGCCAGCAGTGTAGAGCTGAACACTGAAGCTTTCTTT
.	TRBV4-3	TRBD1	TRBJ1-4	CASSQDSGGSEKLFF	TGCGCCAGCAGCCAAGATTCAGGGGGGAGTGAAAAACTGTTTTTT
.	TRBV27	.	TRBJ1-6	CASSLFGDRTNSPLHF	TGTGCCAGCAGTTTATTTGGTGACAGGACGAATTCACCCCTCCACTTT
.	TRBV6-5	TRBD1	TRBJ2-7	CASRQGLLYEQYF	TGTGCCAGCAGACAGGGGCTACTATACGAGCAGTACTTC
.	TRBV12-5	.	TRBJ2-1	CASGLVTGEQFF	TGTGCTAGTGGTTTGGTAACGGGGGAGCAGTTCTTC
.	TRBV19	TRBD2	TRBJ2-4	CASSIKGSSGGANIQYF	TGTGCCAGTAGTATAAAAGGGTCTAGCGGGGGGGCGAACATTCAGTACTTC
.	TRBV28	TRBD1	TRBJ1-4	CASSSLQGALDEKLFF	TGTGCCAGCAGTTCATTACAGGGGGCTCTGGACGAAAAACTGTTTTTT
.	TRBV11-3	.	TRBJ2-7	CASSLTLYEQYF	TGTGCCAGCAGCTTAACTTTGTACGAGCAGTACTTC
.	TRBV7-2	TRBD2	TRBJ2-1	CASSLGSGGPYNEQFF	TGTGCCAGCAGCTTAGGAAGCGGGGGGCCCTACAATGAGCAGTTCTTC
.	TRBV2	.	TRBJ1-3	CASGGGTPIYF	TGTGCCAGCGGGGGGGGGACCCCCATATATTTT
.	TRBV14	TRBD2	TRBJ2-1	CASSQERSGGAHEQFF	TGTGCCAGCAGCCAAGAGAGGAGCGGGGGGGCCCATGAGCAGTTCTTC
.	TRBV6-1	.	TRBJ2-3	CASSEAPRGAQYF	TGTGCCAGCAGTGAAGCCCCCCGAGGTGCGCAGTATTTT
.	TRBV2	.	TRBJ1-6	CASSESTKGGANNSPLHF	TGTGCCAGCAGTGAAAGTACGAAAGGGGGGGCGAATAATTCACCCCTCCACTTT
.	TRBV5-1	TRBD1	TRBJ2-7	CASSLDQGAWDEQYF	TGCGCCAGCAGCTTGGACCAGGGGGCGTGGGACGAGCAGTACTTC
.	TRBV6-1	TRBD1	TRBJ1-1	CASSEAQGTGQAFF	TGTGCCAGCAGTGAAGCGCAGGGGACAGGGCAAGCTTTCTTT
.	TRBV24-1	.	TRBJ1-2	CATSDPGRVDGYTF	TGTGCCACCAGTGATCCCGGCAGGGTGGACGGCTACACCTTC
.	TRBV9	TRBD2	TRBJ2-7	CASSGTSGGGRLDEQYF	TGTGCCAGCAGCGGAACTAGCGGCGGGGGAAGGCTCGACGAGCAGTACTTC
.	TRBV6-5	TRBD1	TRBJ2-3	CASSGTGMTDTQYF	TGTGCCAGCTCCGGGACAGGGATGACAGATACGCAGTATTTT